This passage covers 3 T cell receptor beta chains from one sample sequenced in a study of blood T cell repertoires in COVID-19. TCRdb's copy holds only in-frame clones and misses some; the assay was immunoSEQ multiplex PCR. The sample lists just over 150,000 clones; approximately 90% were seen once. Sequenced: peripheral blood. The receptors derive from a woman aged 70-85 years with acute or convalescent COVID-19.

The rearrangement uses TRBV7-9 and TRBJ2-5; D gene ambiguous. Germline V lookup: CDR1 SEHNR, CDR2 FQNEAQ (reference sequence). The CDR3 runs 13 residues. The V and J ends lost 7 bases and 5 bases respectively, with 14 bases between them. The chain's CDR3 is CASTTTVGETQYF. Written as DNA, the CDR3 is TGTGCCAGCACCACCACGGTGGGCGAGACCCAGTACTTC.

This chain links TRBV19 with TRBJ1-5; D might be TRBD1 (5 bases). Germline V gene lookup returns CDR1 LNHDA and CDR2 SQIVND (reference sequence). Trimming took off 1 base at V and 6 bases at J, with 10 bases between the two ends. The length of the CDR3 is 14 residues. The CDR3 DNA sequence: TGTGCCAGTAGTATAGTCAGGGCCCGTCAGCCCCAGCATTTT. Protein: CASSIVRARQPQHF.

The chain is built from TRBV10-3 and TRBJ1-5; TRBD1 matches 7 bases. This CDR3 is built from 13 residues. Trimming cost V 10 bases and J 3 bases; bases outside gene matches: 6. The germline V gene encodes CDR1 ENHRY and CDR2 SYGVKD. In DNA, the CDR3 is TGTGCCACCTCCGGGACAGACAATCAGCCCCAGCATTTT. Protein: CATSGTDNQPQHF.